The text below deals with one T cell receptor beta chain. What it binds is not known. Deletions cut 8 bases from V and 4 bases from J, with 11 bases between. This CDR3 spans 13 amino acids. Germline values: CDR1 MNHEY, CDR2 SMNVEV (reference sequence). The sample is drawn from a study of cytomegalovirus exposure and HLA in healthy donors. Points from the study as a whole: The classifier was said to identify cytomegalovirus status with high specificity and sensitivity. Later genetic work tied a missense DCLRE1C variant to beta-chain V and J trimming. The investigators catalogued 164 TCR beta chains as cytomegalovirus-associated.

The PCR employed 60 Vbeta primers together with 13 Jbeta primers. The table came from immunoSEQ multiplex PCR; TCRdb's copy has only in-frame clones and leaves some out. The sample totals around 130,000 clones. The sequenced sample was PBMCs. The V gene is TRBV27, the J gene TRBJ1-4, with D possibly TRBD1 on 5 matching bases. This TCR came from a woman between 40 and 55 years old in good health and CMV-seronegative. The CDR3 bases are TGTGCCAGCGGGGGGGGGTTTAATGAAAAACTGTTTTTT. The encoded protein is CASGGGFNEKLFF.